This is a list of T cell receptor beta chains from one sample in a study of blood T cell repertoires in COVID-19. Some clones are missing from TCRdb's copy, which holds only in-frame ones; the method was immunoSEQ multiplex PCR. The repertoire has 150,000 to 200,000 clones, over 85% of them found once; the top ten carry 3.5% to 5%. Sequencing used peripheral blood. The receptors come from a woman aged 50 to 60 with acute or convalescent COVID-19. Both conserved end residues are part of each CDR3. The D gene is left open where the match is weak. Not every row has a clone size; where given, it reads once, few, many or a size class.

size	J	D	V	CDR3	DNA
.	TRBJ2-7	TRBD2	TRBV19	CASSTGLAELYEQYF	TGTGCCAGTAGTACGGGACTAGCGGAGTTGTACGAGCAGTACTTC
.	TRBJ1-2	TRBD1	TRBV30	CAWSSGQGGGYTF	TGTGCCTGGAGTTCGGGACAGGGTGGTGGCTACACCTTC
.	TRBJ1-2	.	TRBV6-4	CASSDYGAGRYYGYTF	TGTGCCAGCAGTGACTATGGGGCAGGGCGGTACTATGGCTACACCTTC
once	TRBJ2-7	.	TRBV14	CASSQDRGVYEQYF	TGTGCCAGCAGCCAAGACAGGGGTGTCTACGAGCAGTACTTC
.	TRBJ1-4	TRBD1	TRBV5-6	CASSEDRGPTNEKLFF	TGTGCCAGCAGCGAGGACAGGGGGCCGACTAATGAAAAACTGTTTTTT
.	TRBJ1-6	TRBD1	TRBV5-6	CASSFPGQLTNSPLHF	TGTGCCAGCAGCTTCCCGGGACAGCTGACCAATTCACCCCTCCACTTT
.	TRBJ1-1	TRBD1	TRBV7-2	CASSFRTGGTGAFF	TGTGCCAGCAGCTTTAGGACAGGGGGCACCGGGGCTTTCTTT
.	TRBJ2-7	.	TRBV27	CASSPTGTRFYEQYF	TGTGCCAGCAGTCCAACCGGGACAAGATTTTACGAGCAGTACTTC
.	TRBJ2-5	.	TRBV11-2	CASSPQGQGKGETQYF	TGTGCCAGCAGCCCCCAGGGGCAGGGGAAAGGGGAGACCCAGTACTTC
.	TRBJ1-3	.	TRBV12-5	CASGFGAPYSGNTIYF	TGTGCTAGTGGTTTTGGGGCTCCCTACTCTGGAAACACCATATATTTT
.	TRBJ1-1	.	TRBV10-1	CASSESTAGDEAFF	TGCGCCAGCAGTGAGTCGACGGCAGGGGATGAAGCTTTCTTT
.	TRBJ2-1	.	TRBV7-2	CASSLAVWSGEQFF	TGTGCCAGCAGCTTAGCTGTCTGGAGTGGTGAGCAGTTCTTC
.	TRBJ1-5	TRBD1	TRBV2	CASRAGQGLGDQPQHF	TGTGCCAGCAGGGCGGGACAGGGGTTAGGGGATCAGCCCCAGCATTTT
.	TRBJ1-6	TRBD1	TRBV2	CASSEALAGGDSPLHF	TGTGCCAGCAGCGAAGCCCTGGCAGGGGGTGATTCACCCCTCCACTTT
.	TRBJ1-3	.	TRBV27	CASSSDRRSGNTIYF	TGTGCCAGCAGTTCCGACAGGCGCTCTGGAAACACCATATATTTT
.	TRBJ2-7	.	TRBV19	CASSDSSYEQYF	TGTGCCAGTAGCGACAGCTCCTACGAGCAGTACTTC
.	TRBJ2-3	.	TRBV11-1	CASSSLSQSTDTQYF	TGTGCCAGCAGCTCATTATCACAGAGCACAGATACGCAGTATTTT
.	TRBJ2-7	.	TRBV2	CASSEPDSRLTYEQYF	TGTGCCAGCAGTGAGCCGGACAGCCGTCTTACCTACGAGCAGTACTTC
.	TRBJ2-1	TRBD1	TRBV5-1	CASRRTGVYNEQFF	TGCGCCAGCAGGAGGACAGGAGTCTACAATGAGCAGTTCTTC
.	TRBJ2-7	TRBD2	TRBV3-1/TRBV3-2	CASSQSKGSGGFTYEQYF	TGTGCCAGCAGCCAGTCAAAGGGTAGCGGGGGATTTACCTACGAGCAGTACTTC
.	TRBJ2-1	TRBD1	TRBV9	CASSVVGTGAGGQFF	TGTGCCAGCAGCGTAGTAGGGACAGGGGCCGGCGGGCAGTTCTTC
.	TRBJ2-7	.	TRBV7-9	CASSPPGEAPLEQYF	TGTGCCAGCAGCCCCCCCGGAGAGGCTCCCCTCGAGCAGTACTTC
.	TRBJ1-4	TRBD1	TRBV28	CASNDRANEKLFF	TGTGCCAGCAACGACAGGGCTAATGAAAAACTGTTTTTT
.	TRBJ1-2	.	TRBV18	CASSPGTASAGGYTF	TGTGCCAGCTCACCCGGTACCGCCAGTGCGGGAGGCTACACCTTC
.	TRBJ1-6	TRBD1	TRBV7-2	CASTQGTGRSSPLHF	TGTGCCAGCACCCAGGGGACAGGGAGAAGTTCACCCCTCCACTTT
.	TRBJ1-2	.	TRBV30	CAWSVRAVYGYTF	TGTGCCTGGAGTGTACGAGCCGTCTATGGCTACACCTTC
.	TRBJ2-1	TRBD2	TRBV7-8	CASTLSGTNNEQFF	TGTGCCAGCACCCTAAGCGGGACTAACAATGAGCAGTTCTTC
.	TRBJ2-7	TRBD1	TRBV6-4	CASSDKGQGPSYEQYF	TGTGCCAGCAGTGACAAGGGACAGGGGCCTAGCTACGAGCAGTACTTC
.	TRBJ2-1	TRBD2	TRBV4-1	CASEGTSNEQFF	TGCGCCAGCGAAGGGACTAGCAATGAGCAGTTCTTC
.	TRBJ1-1	TRBD1	TRBV18	CASSLLTGDTEAFF	TGTGCCAGCTCACTACTGACAGGGGACACTGAAGCTTTCTTT
once	TRBJ2-5	.	TRBV12-3/TRBV12-4	CASTPRVKETQYF	TGTGCCAGCACTCCCCGAGTTAAGGAGACCCAGTACTTC
.	TRBJ1-5	.	TRBV18	CASSPLGAEQPQHF	TGTGCCAGCTCACCCTTAGGGGCGGAACAGCCCCAGCATTTT
once	TRBJ1-2	TRBD1	TRBV6-5	CASSSPSRDRGIF	TGTGCCAGCAGTTCTCCATCCCGGGACAGGGGGATCTTC
.	TRBJ1-2	.	TRBV7-9	CASSSSAGSYGYTF	TGTGCCAGCAGCTCGTCAGCAGGATCCTATGGCTACACCTTC
.	TRBJ2-1	TRBD2	TRBV14	CASSQVLSGSYEQFF	TGTGCCAGCAGCCAAGTCCTTAGCGGGAGCTATGAGCAGTTCTTC
.	TRBJ2-4	.	TRBV4-1	CASSQVRTDEDIQYF	TGCGCCAGCAGCCAAGTGAGGACAGATGAGGACATTCAGTACTTC
once	TRBJ2-7	TRBD1	TRBV4-1	CASSQDFSGTGSYEQYF	TGCGCCAGCAGCCAAGACTTCTCCGGGACAGGGAGTTACGAGCAGTACTTC
.	TRBJ1-6	TRBD1	TRBV4-1	CASSQTGQYNSPLHF	TGCGCCAGCAGCCAGACGGGACAGTATAATTCACCCCTCCACTTT
.	TRBJ1-1	.	TRBV7-8	CASSLDRNTEAFF	TGTGCCAGCAGCTTAGACAGGAACACTGAAGCTTTCTTT
.	TRBJ2-3	TRBD1	TRBV28	CASSSSGTGLADTQYF	TGTGCCAGCAGTTCCTCCGGGACAGGGTTAGCAGATACGCAGTATTTT
.	TRBJ2-1	.	TRBV20-1	CSASDRGSYNEQFF	TGCAGTGCTAGTGACCGGGGTTCATACAATGAGCAGTTCTTC
.	TRBJ2-1	TRBD2	TRBV2	CASSEELAGLGGNEQFF	TGTGCCAGCAGTGAAGAACTAGCGGGACTAGGGGGCAATGAGCAGTTCTTC
.	TRBJ1-2	TRBD1	TRBV9	CASSVHPGQDNYGYTF	TGTGCCAGCAGCGTCCACCCGGGACAGGACAACTATGGCTACACCTTC
.	TRBJ2-7	TRBD1	TRBV7-9	CASVADREYEQYF	TGTGCCAGCGTGGCCGACAGGGAATATGAGCAGTACTTC
.	TRBJ2-1	.	TRBV3-1/TRBV3-2	CASSQDLPSNNEQFF	TGTGCCAGCAGCCAAGATCTGCCCAGTAACAATGAGCAGTTCTTC
few	TRBJ2-5	TRBD1	TRBV28	CASSFFVSETPGQEQETQYF	TGTGCCAGCAGTTTTTTTGTTAGCGAAACTCCGGGACAGGAACAAGAGACCCAGTACTTC
.	TRBJ2-6	TRBD1	TRBV2	CASMRGAQGAHSGANVLTF	TGTGCCAGCATGAGGGGGGCACAGGGGGCCCACTCTGGGGCCAACGTCCTGACTTTC
.	TRBJ1-3	.	TRBV5-6	CASSSGSERGNTIYF	TGTGCCAGCAGCTCCGGTAGTGAGAGGGGAAACACCATATATTTT
.	TRBJ2-5	TRBD2	TRBV2	CASSEGLAGGPYF	TGTGCCAGCAGTGAGGGACTAGCGGGGGGCCCTTACTTC
.	TRBJ1-5	TRBD1	TRBV10-3	CAIRDRENQPQHF	TGTGCCATCCGGGACAGGGAAAATCAGCCCCAGCATTTT